This T cell receptor beta chain is from a study of T cell responses to AZD1222 COVID-19 vaccine. Study results and limitations: Following two doses of AZD1222, Spike-specific TCR breadth and depth rose. It was only after the peak T cell response that any repertoires were sampled.

In regard to this clone: The antigen is unknown.

Second-dose schedules of about 4 or about 12 weeks were combined. V was trimmed by 0 bases and J by 5 bases, leaving 12 bases between them. There are 15 residues in the CDR3. Germline values: CDR1 SGDLS, CDR2 YYNGEE. The data were produced by immunoSEQ multiplex PCR, yet TCRdb's version contains in-frame clones alone and is incomplete. The sample lists approximately 18,000 clones; about 80% were seen once. The sequence derives from an adult who received the AZD1222 COVID-19 vaccine. The J gene is TRBJ2-1, the V gene TRBV9; maybe TRBD2 (7 bases). This sample comprised peripheral blood, obtained 28 days after the second AZD1222 dose. The CDR3 here is CASSVEGGPDNEQFF. The CDR3 DNA reads TGTGCCAGCAGCGTAGAGGGGGGGCCGGACAATGAGCAGTTCTTC.